A single sample gave rise to the 21 T cell receptor beta chains below, sequenced in a study of control samples from healthy donors and cancer patients. Profiling relied on immunoSEQ multiplex PCR, and the TCRdb table lists in-frame clones only, not all of them. The sample has under 65,000 clones; about 89% are singletons. Sequencing input: PBMCs. These receptors were obtained from a woman aged 60-70 years with lung cancer.

In its sample, this clone was seen once. The rearrangement links TRBV24-1 to TRBJ2-2; 9 positions agree with TRBD1. The trim removed 5 bases at V and 1 base at J, leaving 7 bases unmatched. The germline V gene has CDR1 KGHDR and CDR2 SFDVKD. The CDR3 runs to 17 residues. CDR3 amino acids: CATSAAGTGKNTGELFF. CDR3 coding DNA: TGTGCCACCAGTGCCGCGGGGACAGGGAAGAACACCGGGGAGCTGTTTTTT.

This chain's CDR3 is CASSHAGPINEQFF. As DNA, the CDR3 is TGTGCCAGCAGCCATGCGGGACCGATAAATGAGCAGTTCTTC. The chain has TRBV3-1 (or the pseudogene TRBV3-2) and TRBJ2-1, with D tentatively TRBD2 (6 bases). V was clipped by 3 bases and J by 7 bases, with 13 bases between them. CDR1 and CDR2 from the germline V gene are LGHDT and YNNKEL (reference sequence). This CDR3 comprises 14 residues.

This chain connects TRBV7-9 to TRBJ2-1; the D gene is possibly TRBD2 (6 bases). Trimming cost V 3 bases and J 8 bases, with 14 bases left between them. This CDR3 is 14 amino acids long. Germline V lookup: CDR1 SEHNR, CDR2 FQNEAQ (reference sequence). CDR3 residues: CASSLGGGSDEQFF. The CDR3 nucleotides read TGTGCCAGCAGCTTGGGCGGAGGGAGCGATGAGCAGTTCTTC.

The chain joins TRBV5-8 to TRBJ1-6; no reliable D call. CDR3 size: 17 residues. Trimming shortened V by 3 bases and J by 0 bases, and 13 bases separated the two germline ends. Germline V gene data show CDR1 as SGHTS and CDR2 as YDEGEE. The CDR3 nucleotides are TGTGCCAGCAGCTCTTCGACGGGGAGCTCCTATAATTCACCCCTCCACTTT. Its protein is CASSSSTGSSYNSPLHF.

This clone was counted a few times. This sequence joins TRBV6-4 and TRBJ1-2; D gene unclear. The CDR3 covers 13 residues. Germline-derived CDR1 and CDR2 are MRHNA and SNTAGT. V was pared by 7 bases and J by 4 bases, with 13 bases between. The CDR3 sequence is CASKDAGGYGYTF. CDR3 bases: TGTGCCAGCAAAGACGCAGGAGGCTATGGCTACACCTTC.

This clone was seen only once. The chain carries TRBV5-1 and TRBJ2-7, with unresolved D. CDR3 length: 13 amino acids. CDR1 and CDR2 (germline): SGHRS, YFSETQ. V gave up 0 bases and J gave up 2 bases, with 6 bases separating them. The DNA for the CDR3 is TGCGCCAGCAGCTTGGGCCCCCCCTACGAGCAGTACTTC. This codes for CASSLGPPYEQYF.

This clone was counted a few times. CDR3 amino acids: CASSQDSWFNSPLHF. In nucleotides, the CDR3 is TGTGCCAGCAGCCAAGATAGTTGGTTTAATTCACCCCTCCACTTT. This chain joins TRBV3-1 (or the pseudogene TRBV3-2) and TRBJ1-6; D gene unclear. The germline CDR1 and CDR2 sequences are LGHDT and YNNKEL (reference sequence). The V gene lost 0 bases and the J gene lost 6 bases, with 9 bases spanning the gap. The CDR3 is 15 residues long.

The chain couples TRBV18 to TRBJ1-1; 7 nucleotides line up with TRBD1. This CDR3 region has 13 residues. Germline loops: CDR1 KGHSH, CDR2 LQKENI. V shed 4 bases, J shed 5 bases, and the junction held 4 bases outside the gene matches. CDR3 in amino acids: CASSRDRETEAFF. As DNA, the CDR3 is TGTGCCAGCTCACGCGACAGGGAGACTGAAGCTTTCTTT.

This chain joins TRBV5-1 and TRBJ2-1, with TRBD1 matching over 9 bases. V lost 4 bases, J lost 7 bases, and 9 bases stayed unmatched. Per germline, CDR1 SGHRS and CDR2 YFSETQ. This CDR3 spans 15 amino acids. The DNA of the CDR3 is TGCGCCAGCAGCCCGGGACAGGGTTGGGATAATGAGCAGTTCTTC. Amino acids: CASSPGQGWDNEQFF.

The chain has TRBV5-1 and TRBJ2-1; 12 bases are a match to TRBD2. Per the germline V gene, CDR1 is SGHRS and CDR2 is YFSETQ. V trimming: 1 base; J trimming: 7 bases; junction bases outside the gene matches: 6. This CDR3 has 16 amino acids. DNA for the CDR3: TGCGCCAGCAGCTTGCGACTAGCGGGAGTAGGTAATGAGCAGTTCTTC. It codes for CASSLRLAGVGNEQFF. Filled out from reference TRBV5-1 and TRBJ2-1, the complete variable domain reads KAGVTQTPRYLIKTRGQQVTLSCSPISGHRSVSWYQQTPGQGLQFLFEYFSETQRNKGNFPGRFSGRQFSNSRSEMNVSTLELGDSALYLCASSLRLAGVGNEQFFGPGTRLTVL.

CDR3: CASSLRQGEEKLFF. Here the CDR3 DNA reads TGCGCCAGCAGCTTGAGACAGGGGGAAGAAAAACTGTTTTTT. The chain has TRBV5-1 and TRBJ1-4; 9 bases fit TRBD1. CDR1 is SGHRS, CDR2 YFSETQ, per germline. This CDR3 region has 14 residues. V lost 1 base, J lost 8 bases, and 3 bases stayed unmatched.

The chain has TRBV6-2 or TRBV6-3 and TRBJ2-1, with D perhaps being TRBD1 or TRBD2 (6 bases each). This CDR3 region has 17 residues. Per germline, CDR1 MNHEY and CDR2 SVGEGT. Deletions cut 5 bases from V and 1 base from J, with 18 bases between. The CDR3 loop is CASSLSQLGGSYNEQFF. The CDR3 nucleotides read TGTGCCAGCAGTCTCTCCCAACTAGGGGGGTCCTACAATGAGCAGTTCTTC.

The chain links TRBV5-4 to TRBJ1-1; TRBD1 matches at 7 bases. The V segment lost 5 bases and the J segment 1 base; nucleotides outside the gene matches: 5. The V gene's germline CDR1 is SGHNT and CDR2 YYREEE (reference sequence). CDR3 length equals 14 residues. CDR3: CASSSGQKNTEAFF. The CDR3 nucleotides read TGTGCCAGCAGTTCGGGACAGAAGAACACTGAAGCTTTCTTT.

The chain employs TRBV18 and TRBJ1-4; D is perhaps TRBD1 (5 bases). Germline CDR1 reads KGHSH; CDR2 reads LQKENI. The length of the CDR3 is 15 residues. Between the trimmed V and J ends, which lost 1 base and 4 bases, there was a span of 10 bases. CDR3 DNA sequence: TGTGCCAGCTCACCACTGGGACGGTTTAATGAAAAACTGTTTTTT. Amino acid sequence: CASSPLGRFNEKLFF.

The rearrangement links TRBV3-1 (or the pseudogene TRBV3-2) to TRBJ1-2; 7 bases are shared with TRBD1. The CDR3 extends over 13 amino acids. V trimming: 4 bases; J trimming: 3 bases; junction bases outside the gene matches: 2. CDR1 and CDR2 from the germline V gene are LGHDT and YNNKEL (reference sequence). Written as DNA, the CDR3 is TGTGCCAGCAGCCGAGGACAGGACTATGGCTACACCTTC. Its translation is CASSRGQDYGYTF.

The V gene is TRBV6-5, the J gene TRBJ2-7; D not resolved. V was shortened by 4 bases and J by 2 bases, with 12 bases between the two germline ends. This CDR3 has 14 amino acids. CDR1 and CDR2 from the germline V gene are MNHEY and SVGAGI. CDR3 sequence reads: CASSFLDQTYEQYF. For the CDR3, the DNA is TGTGCCAGCAGTTTCTTGGACCAGACCTACGAGCAGTACTTC.

The rearrangement links TRBV5-1 to TRBJ2-3; no firm D call. The germline CDR1 and CDR2 sequences are SGHRS and YFSETQ. With 6 bases removed from V and 2 bases from J, the gap between germline ends came to 10 bases. The CDR3 sequence is 13 residues long. The CDR3 nucleotides are TGCGCCAGCAAAAGTGGACCCACAGATACGCAGTATTTT. This codes for CASKSGPTDTQYF.

The chain couples TRBV6-1 to TRBJ1-1, with 10 bases aligning to TRBD1. The CDR3 contains 14 residues. Germline loops: CDR1 MNHNS, CDR2 SASEGT. Germline trimming cut 3 bases from V and 11 bases from J; bases unmatched to any gene: 9. DNA for the CDR3: TGTGCCAGCAGTGACCAGGACAGGGGGAATTGGGCTTTCTTT. Amino acid sequence: CASSDQDRGNWAFF.

The CDR3, as DNA: TGCAGCGTTGAAGTGGTGGGAGATACGCAGTATTTT. Protein: CSVEVVGDTQYF. This chain uses TRBV29-1 with TRBJ2-3, with D unclear. Trimming cost V 1 base and J 5 bases, with 7 bases left between them. This CDR3 region has 12 residues. Germline V lookup: CDR1 SQVTM, CDR2 ANQGSEA.

CDR3 DNA: TGTGCCAGCAGCCCGAAGCCCTCCACCGGGGAGCTGTTTTTT. This gives the protein CASSPKPSTGELFF. This chain joins TRBV3-1 (or the pseudogene TRBV3-2) and TRBJ2-2; D uncertain. CDR1 is LGHDT, CDR2 YNNKEL, per germline (reference sequence). This CDR3 comprises 14 residues. Trimming removed 4 bases from V and 4 bases from J, with 10 bases in between.

The CDR3 protein is CASSEGLRGGDTQYF. The CDR3 region has the DNA TGTGCCAGCAGTGAGGGGTTGAGGGGTGGGGATACGCAGTATTTT. J is TRBJ2-3 and V is TRBV2; D might be TRBD1 or TRBD2, each matching 5 bases. The V gene lost 3 bases and the J gene lost 6 bases, with 16 bases spanning the gap. CDR1 and CDR2 from the germline V gene are SNHLY and FYNNEI. The CDR3 sequence is 15 residues long.